The rows below give T cell receptor beta chains drawn from one sample of a study of blood T cell repertoires in COVID-19. The table came from immunoSEQ multiplex PCR; TCRdb's copy has only in-frame clones and leaves some out. The data contain a few hundred thousand clones, approximately 77% of them seen just once; the ten biggest clones take up over 0.95%. The sequenced material came from peripheral blood. The receptors here all came from a human donor with acute or convalescent COVID-19. The donor label of this sample is uncertain. CDR3s include the opening cysteine and the closing phenylalanine or tryptophan. D genes are given only for firm matches. Some rows have no size entry. The others give once, few or many, or a class for an expanded clone.

clone size	V gene	D gene	J gene	CDR3 protein	CDR3 DNA
-	TRBV12-3/TRBV12-4	-	TRBJ1-1	CASSFLEREAFF	TGTGCCAGCAGTTTCCTTGAGAGAGAAGCTTTCTTT
-	TRBV11-2	-	TRBJ1-2	CASSLLQGSPYGYTF	TGTGCCAGCAGCTTACTACAGGGTTCCCCTTATGGCTACACCTTC
once	TRBV29-1	TRBD1	TRBJ2-7	CSVNRGSDEQYF	TGCAGCGTAAACAGGGGTTCGGATGAGCAGTACTTC
-	TRBV14	-	TRBJ2-7	CASSLTLAMVGEQYF	TGTGCCAGCAGCCTTACCCTAGCTATGGTTGGCGAGCAGTACTTC
-	TRBV6-6	-	TRBJ1-1	CASRQDSRTTEAFF	TGTGCCAGCAGACAGGACAGTCGTACCACTGAAGCTTTCTTT
-	TRBV6-6	TRBD2	TRBJ2-3	CASRASGGTDTQYF	TGTGCCTCCCGGGCTAGCGGGGGTACAGATACGCAGTATTTT
few	TRBV7-9	-	TRBJ1-2	CASRDISYGYTF	TGTGCCAGCAGGGACATCTCCTATGGCTACACCTTC
-	TRBV11-2	-	TRBJ2-7	CASSYPTVGRLYEQYF	TGTGCCAGCAGCTACCCGACTGTTGGGAGGCTCTACGAGCAGTACTTC
-	TRBV11-2	TRBD2	TRBJ2-1	CASRRTSGESYNEQFF	TGTGCCAGCAGAAGGACTAGCGGGGAATCCTACAATGAGCAGTTCTTC
-	TRBV19	TRBD2	TRBJ2-3	CASSIDAPGLAGEDTQYF	TGTGCCAGTAGTATAGACGCCCCGGGACTAGCGGGAGAAGATACGCAGTATTTT
-	TRBV4-1	-	TRBJ1-5	CASSQGTLKGQPQHF	TGCGCCAGCAGCCAAGGGACATTAAAGGGTCAGCCCCAGCATTTT